This T cell receptor beta chain was profiled in a study of T-cell reconstitution after alpha-beta-depleted transplantation in children. Whole-study findings and limits: Reportedly, roughly two months post-transplant, alpha-beta T cells arose from several hundred expanded graft clones.

The CDR3 is 14 amino acids. Trimming left V 5 bases short and J 10 bases short, with 21 bases between. Germline assignment: CDR1 DFQATT and CDR2 SNEGSKA (reference sequence). Researchers prepared the TCRbeta library using unique molecular identifiers, the study reports. TCRdb fed the PCR reads into MiXCR, producing one record per CDR3 protein. The table has hundreds of thousands of distinct CDR3 sequences, 10% to 15% seen once. The table lists this clonotype with a few counts. Its antigen is not known. This TCR was sampled from a girl aged 2-10 years with congenital amegakaryocytic thrombocytopenia, due to receive a stem cell transplant. The rearrangement links TRBV20-1 to TRBJ2-1, with D uncertain. Sample: PBMCs, taken before TCRalphabeta/CD19-depleted stem cell transplant. In DNA form, the CDR3 reads TGCAGTGCTGGAAGTCCAGTCGGCCAAGGGGAGCAGTTCTTC. Protein: CSAGSPVGQGEQFF.